This entry concerns a single TCR beta chain. This sample was taken from a study of technical replicates of blood from several donors. Some clones are missing from TCRdb's copy, which holds only in-frame ones; the method was immunoSEQ multiplex PCR. Seen here are more than 90,000 clones, approximately 96% observed once, and the top ten hold approximately 0.21%. The sequencing input was T cells isolated from PBMCs. The sequence came from a human donor in good health.

The DNA for the CDR3 is TGTGCCAGCAGCCAAGGACCAGGTAATGAGCAGTTCTTC. This encodes CASSQGPGNEQFF. The gene calls are TRBV4-2 and TRBJ2-1; the D is unclear. Per the germline V gene, CDR1 is LGHNA and CDR2 is YNFKEQ. The CDR3 is 13 amino acids. The V gene lost 1 base and the J gene lost 7 bases, with 8 bases spanning the gap.